Listed below are T cell receptor beta chains from one sample, sequenced in a study of neurological immune-mediated disorders. TCRdb independently ran MiXCR on the 5' RACE reads; one entry per CDR3 protein. The sample yields 65,000 to 70,000 distinct CDR3 sequences, more than 3.5% seen once. The sequencing sample was made of PBMCs. The receptors here all came from a man aged 50 or older with multiple sclerosis. The CDR3 runs from the conserved cysteine through the conserved F or W. The D gene is left open where the match is weak. Rows may omit the clone size; those that give it use once, few, many or a size class.

TRBV5-1	many	-	TRBJ2-5	CASSGGNAQETQYF	TGCGCCAGCAGCGGAGGGAATGCTCAAGAGACCCAGTACTTC
TRBV10-1	many	-	TRBJ2-5	CASSEDYQETQYF	TGCGCCAGCAGTGAGGACTACCAAGAGACCCAGTACTTC
TRBV7-6	many	-	TRBJ2-2	CASSPGRTNTGELFF	TGTGCCAGCAGCCCGGGACGGACGAACACCGGGGAGCTGTTTTTT
TRBV20-1	many	TRBD2	TRBJ2-3	CSARGAGGDTDTQYF	TGCAGTGCTAGAGGGGCGGGGGGCGACACAGATACGCAGTATTTT
TRBV20-1	many	TRBD1	TRBJ1-2	CSAREGGLYYGYTF	TGCAGTGCCCGAGAAGGGGGCTTGTACTATGGCTACACCTTC
TRBV20-1	many	-	TRBJ1-4	CSAAGPGATNEKLFF	TGCAGTGCCGCTGGGCCGGGAGCAACTAATGAAAAACTGTTTTTT
TRBV7-2	many	-	TRBJ2-5	CASSLVASQETQYF	TGTGCCAGCAGCTTAGTGGCCAGCCAAGAGACCCAGTACTTC
TRBV4-1	many	TRBD1	TRBJ1-2	CASSQSGGSYGYTF	TGCGCCAGCAGCCAATCAGGGGGTAGCTATGGCTACACCTTC
TRBV5-1	-	TRBD2	TRBJ2-3	CASSPRLAGTQTDTQYF	TGCGCCAGCAGCCCCCGACTAGCGGGGACCCAAACAGATACGCAGTATTTT
TRBV6-2/TRBV6-3	many	-	TRBJ2-4	CASRPPGNTKNIQYF	TGTGCCAGCAGACCACCAGGGAATACCAAAAACATTCAGTACTTC
TRBV20-1	few	TRBD1	TRBJ1-2	CSARDGRGNGYTF	TGCAGTGCTAGAGATGGCAGGGGGAATGGCTACACCTTC
TRBV12-3/TRBV12-4	few	TRBD1	TRBJ1-5	CASSGGQLTNQPQHF	TGTGCCAGCAGCGGGGGACAGCTTACCAATCAGCCCCAGCATTTT